The 7 T cell receptor beta chains reported below all come from one sample, sequenced in a study of response to subunit inactivated influenza vaccine. TCRdb called the RT-PCR reads again in MiXCR, with one record for every CDR3 protein. The repertoire consists of some 640,000 distinct CDR3 sequences, with about 15% occurring once and the leading ten covering around 7%. The source material was PBMCs from blood, sampled 14 to 15 days before vaccination. The receptor set was obtained from a man aged 45-65 years who received an inactivated influenza vaccine.

This clonotype showed up just a few times. This chain joins TRBV5-4 and TRBJ1-1; maybe TRBD1 (5 bases). The V and J ends lost 4 bases and 5 bases respectively, with 18 bases between them. Germline loops: CDR1 SGHNT, CDR2 YYREEE (reference sequence). The CDR3 is made up of 15 amino acids. CDR3 nucleotides: TGTGCCAGCAGCACCCCACGAATGGGGGAAACTGAAGCTTTCTTT. It encodes CASSTPRMGETEAFF. The complete variable domain, with remaining parts taken from reference TRBV5-4 and TRBJ1-1, reads ETGVTQSPTHLIKTRGQQVTLRCSSQSGHNTVSWYQQALGQGPQFIFQYYREEENGRGNFPPRFSGLQFPNYSSELNVNALELDDSALYLCASSTPRMGETEAFFGQGTRLTVV.

This clonotype was detected only a few times. This chain connects TRBV5-6 to TRBJ2-1, with D tentatively TRBD2 (6 bases). Germline lookup yields CDR1 SGHDT and CDR2 YYEEEE. The CDR3 totals 16 residues. Trimming stripped 3 bases from V and 2 bases from J, with 15 bases between. The CDR3 is CASSSRLGGAYNEQFF. The CDR3 DNA follows: TGTGCCAGCAGCTCACGCTTGGGGGGTGCCTACAATGAGCAGTTCTTC.

This clonotype was picked up a small number of times. CDR3 region: CASSLVLGQNSGNTIYF. CDR3 DNA: TGTGCCAGCAGCTTAGTTCTGGGACAGAACTCTGGAAACACCATATATTTT. The V gene is TRBV7-8, the J gene TRBJ1-3, with TRBD1 matching over 7 bases. J was trimmed by 0 bases and V by 1 base; bases with no gene match: 6. The germline V gene has CDR1 SGHVS and CDR2 FQNEAQ. The CDR3 has 17 amino acids.

This clonotype appeared a single time. V and J are TRBV7-2 and TRBJ2-7; D gene unclear. Germline CDR1 is SGHTA and CDR2 is FQGNSA. V was shortened by 1 base and J by 5 bases, with 12 bases between the two germline ends. The CDR3 has 14 residues. CDR3 coding DNA: TGTGCCAGCAGCTTAGAGTACACGCGTCACGAGCAGTACTTC. Protein: CASSLEYTRHEQYF.

This clonotype has only one observation. The chain recombines TRBV11-3 with TRBJ2-1; D not certain. The CDR3 sequence is 11 residues long. Germline lookup yields CDR1 SGHNT and CDR2 YENEEA. The CDR3 is CVSRGYNEQFF. CDR3 DNA: TGTGTCAGTCGCGGTTACAATGAGCAGTTCTTC.

The chain carries TRBV28 and TRBJ2-3; 10 bases agree with TRBD1. The CDR3 runs to 16 residues. CDR1 and CDR2 (germline): MDHEN, SYDVKM. V was pared by 4 bases and J by 1 base, with 5 bases of the junction left unmatched. CDR3 nucleotides: TGTGCCAGCAGTTCACGGGACAGGGGAGGCACAGATACGCAGTATTTT. Protein: CASSSRDRGGTDTQYF.

This clonotype has a handful of counts. The V gene is TRBV7-9, the J gene TRBJ2-1, with 8 positions matching TRBD2. The J segment lost 9 bases and the V segment lost 2 bases, leaving 9 bases of the junction unmatched. This CDR3 is 15 amino acids long. Germline lookup yields CDR1 SEHNR and CDR2 FQNEAQ (reference sequence). For the CDR3, the DNA is TGTGCCAGCAGCTTATCGAACGGGGGGGCCGGTGAGCAGTTCTTC. Translation gives CASSLSNGGAGEQFF.